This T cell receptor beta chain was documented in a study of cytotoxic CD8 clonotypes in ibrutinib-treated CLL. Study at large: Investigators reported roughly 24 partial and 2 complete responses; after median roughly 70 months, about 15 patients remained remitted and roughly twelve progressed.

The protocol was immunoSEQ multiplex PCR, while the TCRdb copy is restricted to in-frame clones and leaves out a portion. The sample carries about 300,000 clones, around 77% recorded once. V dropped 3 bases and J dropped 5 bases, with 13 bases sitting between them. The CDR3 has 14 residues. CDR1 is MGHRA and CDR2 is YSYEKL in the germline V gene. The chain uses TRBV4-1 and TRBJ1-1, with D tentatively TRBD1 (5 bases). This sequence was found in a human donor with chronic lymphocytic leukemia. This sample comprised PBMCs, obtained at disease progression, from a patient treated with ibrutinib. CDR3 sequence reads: CASSQVFGGTEAFF. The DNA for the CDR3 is TGCGCCAGCAGCCAGGTATTTGGGGGAACTGAAGCTTTCTTT.